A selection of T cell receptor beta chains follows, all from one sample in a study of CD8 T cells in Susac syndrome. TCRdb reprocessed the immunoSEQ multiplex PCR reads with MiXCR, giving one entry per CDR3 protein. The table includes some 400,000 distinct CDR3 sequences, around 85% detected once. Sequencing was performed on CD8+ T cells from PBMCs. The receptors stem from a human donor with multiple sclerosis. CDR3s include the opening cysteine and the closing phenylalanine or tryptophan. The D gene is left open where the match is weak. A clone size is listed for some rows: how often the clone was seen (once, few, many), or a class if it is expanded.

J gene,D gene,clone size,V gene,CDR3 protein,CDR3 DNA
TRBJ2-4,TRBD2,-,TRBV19,CASSPWEGIGQYF,TGTGCCAGTAGTCCATGGGAGGGAATCGGCCAGTACTTC
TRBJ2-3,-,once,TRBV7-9,CASSSGSRTPDTQYF,TGTGCCAGCAGCTCAGGTTCCAGGACACCAGATACGCAGTATTTT
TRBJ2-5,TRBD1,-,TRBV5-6,CASSYPGGRETQYF,TGTGCCAGCAGCTACCCAGGGGGTAGGGAGACCCAGTACTTC
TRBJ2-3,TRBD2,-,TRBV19,CASSIDPSGITDTQYF,TGTGCCAGTAGTATAGATCCTAGCGGGATCACAGATACGCAGTATTTT
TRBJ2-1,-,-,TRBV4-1,CASSYPAQGTNEQFF,TGCGCCAGCAGCTACCCAGCGCAGGGGACCAATGAGCAGTTCTTC
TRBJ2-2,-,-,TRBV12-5,CASGPTDTGELFF,TGTGCTAGTGGACCGACAGACACCGGGGAGCTGTTTTTT
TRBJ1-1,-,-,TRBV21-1,CASSKAKTEAFF,TGTGCCAGCAGCAAAGCGAAGACTGAAGCTTTCTTT
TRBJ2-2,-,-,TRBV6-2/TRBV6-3,CASSYHHPRRGAHYLRGELFF,TGTGCCAGCAGTTACCACCACCCCAGACGCGGGGCCCATTACCTCCGCGGGGAGCTGTTTTTT
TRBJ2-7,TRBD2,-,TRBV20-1,CSAPGVTSGSSYEQYF,TGCAGTGCCCCAGGGGTGACTAGCGGGAGCTCCTACGAGCAGTACTTC
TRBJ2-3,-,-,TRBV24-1,CATSDGTRASTDTQYF,TGTGCCACCAGTGATGGAACAAGAGCTAGCACAGATACGCAGTATTTT
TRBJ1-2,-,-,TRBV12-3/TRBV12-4,CASSLLAGKDGYTF,TGTGCCAGCAGTTTGCTAGCAGGGAAGGATGGCTACACCTTC
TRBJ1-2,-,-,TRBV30,CAWSDTGPTNYGYTF,TGTGCCTGGAGTGATACAGGTCCCACTAACTATGGCTACACCTTC
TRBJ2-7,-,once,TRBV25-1,CASSEPRTDSYEQYF,TGTGCCAGCAGTGAACCAAGGACCGACTCCTACGAGCAGTACTTC
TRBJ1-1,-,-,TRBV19,CASSIDRQGFTEAFF,TGTGCCAGTAGTATAGATCGCCAGGGGTTCACTGAAGCTTTCTTT
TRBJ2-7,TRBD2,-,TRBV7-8,CASSPVAGGNSYEQYF,TGTGCCAGCAGCCCGGTCGCGGGGGGAAACTCCTACGAGCAGTACTTC
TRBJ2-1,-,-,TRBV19,CATFSGSNYNEQFF,TGTGCCACCTTCTCGGGGTCTAACTACAATGAGCAGTTCTTC
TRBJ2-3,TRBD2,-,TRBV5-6,CASSPLQRTSGVDTQYF,TGTGCCAGCAGCCCCCTTCAGAGGACTAGCGGGGTTGATACGCAGTATTTT
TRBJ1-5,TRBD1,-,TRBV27,CASRRTGFSNQPQHF,TGTGCCAGCAGACGGACAGGGTTCAGCAATCAGCCCCAGCATTTT
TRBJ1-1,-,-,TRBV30,CAWSEGVNTEAFF,TGTGCCTGGAGTGAAGGGGTGAACACTGAAGCTTTCTTT
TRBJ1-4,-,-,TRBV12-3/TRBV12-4,CASSFAIPGGTNEKLFF,TGTGCCAGCAGTTTCGCAATTCCCGGCGGCACGAATGAAAAACTGTTTTTT
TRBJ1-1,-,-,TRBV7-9,CASTVGAEAFF,TGTGCCAGCACCGTCGGGGCGGAAGCTTTCTTT
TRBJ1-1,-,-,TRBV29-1,CSVDLVLDTEAFF,TGCAGCGTTGACTTAGTTCTGGACACTGAAGCTTTCTTT
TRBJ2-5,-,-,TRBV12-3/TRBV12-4,CASSSGPSGGETQYF,TGTGCCAGCAGTTCAGGGCCTTCAGGGGGGGAGACCCAGTACTTC
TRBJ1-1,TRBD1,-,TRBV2,CASSSGQGPEAFF,TGTGCCAGCAGTTCCGGACAGGGCCCTGAAGCTTTCTTT
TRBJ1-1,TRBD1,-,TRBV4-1,CASSHPGQGAFNTEAFF,TGCGCCAGCAGCCACCCGGGACAGGGGGCTTTCAACACTGAAGCTTTCTTT
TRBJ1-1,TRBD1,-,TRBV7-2,CASSPLGQGENTEAFF,TGTGCCAGCAGCCCTCTGGGACAGGGGGAGAACACTGAAGCTTTCTTT
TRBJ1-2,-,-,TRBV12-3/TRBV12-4,CASSFSSGDPDGYTF,TGTGCCAGCAGTTTCTCTTCGGGGGACCCGGATGGCTACACCTTC
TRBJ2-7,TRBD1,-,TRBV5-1,CASSWGTGLGEQYF,TGCGCCAGCAGCTGGGGGACAGGGCTTGGCGAGCAGTACTTC
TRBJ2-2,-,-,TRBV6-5,CASSYRAYTGELFF,TGTGCCAGCAGTTACAGGGCCTACACCGGGGAGCTGTTTTTT
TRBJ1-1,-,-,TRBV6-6,CASSPETPLNTEAFF,TGTGCCAGCAGTCCCGAGACGCCCCTGAACACTGAAGCTTTCTTT
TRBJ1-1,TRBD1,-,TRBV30,CAWSSGTGATEAFF,TGTGCCTGGAGTTCCGGGACAGGGGCCACTGAAGCTTTCTTT
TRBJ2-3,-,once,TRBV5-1,CASSFFGRGALRTDTQYF,TGCGCCAGCAGCTTCTTCGGTCGGGGGGCACTTCGCACAGATACGCAGTATTTT
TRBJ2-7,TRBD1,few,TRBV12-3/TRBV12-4,CASSLAAGGYEQYF,TGTGCCAGCAGTTTAGCGGCAGGGGGATACGAGCAGTACTTC
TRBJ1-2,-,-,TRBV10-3,CAISEHPKANYGYTF,TGTGCCATCAGTGAGCACCCAAAGGCTAACTATGGCTACACCTTC
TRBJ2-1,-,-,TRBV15,CATSRVRDYNEQFF,TGTGCCACCAGCAGAGTGAGGGACTACAATGAGCAGTTCTTC
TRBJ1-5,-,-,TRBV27,CASSLRGKNQPQHF,TGTGCCAGCAGTTTAAGGGGGAAGAATCAGCCCCAGCATTTT
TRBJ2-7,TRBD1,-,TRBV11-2,CASSLDRDSYEQYF,TGTGCCAGCAGCTTGGACAGGGATTCCTACGAGCAGTACTTC